Shown below are 26 T cell receptor beta chains from a single sample sequenced in a study of blood T cell repertoires in COVID-19. Sequenced by immunoSEQ multiplex PCR; TCRdb stores in-frame clones only, minus some. The data hold over 100,000 clones, with around four fifths observed a single time. The sequencing input was peripheral blood. Every receptor here comes from a human donor in a cohort sampled during active COVID-19.

This clone was seen more than once but under ten times. J is TRBJ2-2 and V is TRBV5-4; 10 bases map to TRBD1. This CDR3 contains 16 residues. Losses at the gene ends were 2 bases for V and 7 bases for J; bases not matched to a gene: 8. Germline V gene sequence: CDR1 SGHNT, CDR2 YYREEE (reference sequence). CDR3 protein: CASSFPRQGAHGELFF. The CDR3 DNA follows: TGTGCCAGCAGCTTCCCTAGACAGGGGGCGCACGGGGAGCTGTTTTTT.

The rearrangement joins TRBV4-2 to TRBJ1-1; D uncertain. Trimming removed 8 bases from V and 3 bases from J, with 7 bases in between. This CDR3 contains 11 residues. CDR1 is LGHNA and CDR2 is YNFKEQ in the germline V gene. The CDR3 loop reads CASAADTEAFF. For the CDR3, the DNA is TGTGCCAGCGCCGCGGACACTGAAGCTTTCTTT.

The chain couples TRBV11-3 to TRBJ1-6, with D uncertain. The CDR3 is 14 amino acids. The germline V and J ends were trimmed by 5 bases and 7 bases, with 12 bases remaining between them. Germline V lookup: CDR1 SGHNT, CDR2 YENEEA. The CDR3 coding sequence is TGTGCCAGCAGCCCCGGAGGGAGGAATTCACCCCTCCACTTT. Translating gives CASSPGGRNSPLHF.

The chain joins TRBV6-5 to TRBJ1-2; 9 bases fit TRBD1. After removal of 6 bases from V and 7 bases from J, the junction contained 9 bases not matched to a gene. The CDR3 is 14 residues long. CDR1 and CDR2 (germline): MNHEY, SVGAGI. The CDR3 bases are TGTGCCAGCAGCTTTTCGGGACAGGGAGCTGGCTACACCTTC. Translation gives CASSFSGQGAGYTF.

This clone was counted a single time. V is TRBV18 and J is TRBJ1-2; unclear D gene. The CDR3 runs 16 residues. Trimming pared 1 base from V and 2 bases from J, leaving 14 bases between. Germline lookup yields CDR1 KGHSH and CDR2 LQKENI. CDR3 sequence: CASSPQDPGMNYGYTF. CDR3 bases: TGTGCCAGCTCACCACAAGACCCGGGGATGAACTATGGCTACACCTTC.

The sample holds one count of this clone. The chain has TRBV24-1 and TRBJ2-5, with TRBD2 as a possible D gene (6 bases). Germline-derived CDR1 and CDR2 are KGHDR and SFDVKD. V was clipped by 6 bases and J by 1 base, with 23 bases between them. This CDR3 is built from 18 residues. CDR3 region: CATSQEGTKTGSQETQYF. CDR3 coding DNA: TGTGCCACCAGTCAGGAGGGGACCAAGACCGGCTCCCAAGAGACCCAGTACTTC.

The chain links TRBV20-1 to TRBJ2-1; D is perhaps TRBD1 (6 bases). The germline CDR1 and CDR2 sequences are DFQATT and SNEGSKA (reference sequence). Trimming took off 3 bases at V and 4 bases at J, with 10 bases between the two ends. CDR3 length: 13 amino acids. Here the CDR3 reads CSASRGQYNEQFF. The CDR3 nucleotides read TGCAGTGCTAGTCGCGGACAGTACAATGAGCAGTTCTTC.

The chain combines TRBV10-2 with TRBJ2-7; unclear D gene. V shed 2 bases and J shed 2 bases, with 10 bases lying between them. This CDR3 contains 14 residues. The germline V gene encodes CDR1 WSHSY and CDR2 SAAADI. In nucleotides, the CDR3 is TGCGCCAGCAGTGAGACCTCAAGCACCTACGAGCAGTACTTC. Amino acids: CASSETSSTYEQYF.

V gene TRBV7-8 combines with J gene TRBJ1-5; TRBD1 matches at 9 bases. Germline CDR1 SGHVS, CDR2 FQNEAQ. The CDR3 sequence is 14 residues long. With 4 bases clipped from V and 6 bases from J, the junction kept 4 bases outside the gene matches. The CDR3 DNA follows: TGTGCCAGCAGCTGGGACAGGGATAGTCAGCCCCAGCATTTT. Translated: CASSWDRDSQPQHF.

This clone came up once. The chain joins TRBV7-2 to TRBJ2-7; D might be TRBD2 (6 bases). The germline CDR1 and CDR2 sequences are SGHTA and FQGNSA. The V end was cut by 3 bases, the J end by 1 base, with 10 bases between. This CDR3 comprises 14 residues. Here the CDR3 reads CASSLGGASYEQYF. The CDR3 nucleotides read TGTGCCAGCAGCTTGGGCGGGGCATCCTACGAGCAGTACTTC.

This clone showed up just a few times. V is TRBV3-1 (or the pseudogene TRBV3-2) and J is TRBJ1-5, with D tentatively TRBD1 (5 bases). Germline V gene data show CDR1 as LGHDT and CDR2 as YNNKEL (reference sequence). The length of the CDR3 is 15 residues. Trimming pared 1 base from V and 4 bases from J, leaving 11 bases between. The CDR3 region has the DNA TGTGCCAGCAGCCAAGCAGGGTCCGAGAATCAGCCCCAGCATTTT. Residues: CASSQAGSENQPQHF.

The chain combines TRBV5-4 with TRBJ1-1; D perhaps matches TRBD1 (6 bases). CDR3 length equals 14 residues. V lost 4 bases and J lost 7, with 17 bases in between. The germline gives CDR1 SGHNT, CDR2 YYREEE (reference sequence). The DNA of the CDR3 is TGTGCCAGCAGCCGAGGAGGGGGACTAAATGAAGCTTTCTTT. Its translation is CASSRGGGLNEAFF.

The rearrangement links TRBV7-8 to TRBJ2-3, with D possibly being TRBD2 (6 bases). The V gene's germline CDR1 is SGHVS and CDR2 FQNEAQ. The CDR3 is 16 residues long. Trimming pared 6 bases from V and 4 bases from J, leaving 20 bases between. The CDR3: CASSPPNWGDADTQYF. The CDR3 bases are TGTGCCAGCAGTCCACCTAATTGGGGGGATGCAGATACGCAGTATTTT.

The chain has TRBV5-4 and TRBJ2-2; 9 nucleotides align to TRBD1. CDR3 length equals 15 residues. The V segment lost 5 bases and the J segment 4 bases; nucleotides outside the gene matches: 6. The germline CDR1 and CDR2 sequences are SGHNT and YYREEE (reference sequence). The CDR3 nucleotides read TGTGCCAGCAGTTCCGGACAGGGGACCACCGGGGAGCTGTTTTTT. It encodes CASSSGQGTTGELFF.

The chain is built from TRBV30 and TRBJ1-1, with 7 bases fitting TRBD1. V was pared by 2 bases and J by 6 bases, with 6 bases of the junction left unmatched. The CDR3 loop spans 13 amino acids. CDR1 is GTSNPN and CDR2 is SVGIG in the germline V gene (reference sequence). The CDR3 sequence: CAWSSFRGSEAFF. The CDR3 coding sequence is TGTGCCTGGAGTTCCTTCAGGGGGTCTGAAGCTTTCTTT. Full variable domain (outside the CDR3, taken from reference TRBV30 and TRBJ1-1): SQTIHQWPATLVQPVGSPLSLECTVEGTSNPNLYWYRQAAGRGLQLLFYSVGIGQISSEVPQNLSASRPQDRQFILSSKKLLLSDSGFYLCAWSSFRGSEAFFGQGTRLTVV.

The chain combines TRBV19 with TRBJ1-6, with TRBD1 identical over 10 bases. This CDR3 has 14 residues. V was clipped by 8 bases and J by 5 bases; unmatched bases: 3. Germline V lookup: CDR1 LNHDA, CDR2 SQIVND (reference sequence). DNA of the CDR3: TGTGCCAGTGCCGGACAGGGGGATAATTCACCCCTCCACTTT. Translating gives CASAGQGDNSPLHF.

The V call is TRBV11-2, the J call TRBJ1-4; 9 bases align to TRBD1. This CDR3 spans 16 amino acids. Trimming removed 4 bases from V and 4 bases from J; junction bases left unmatched: 7. Per the germline V gene, CDR1 is SGHAT and CDR2 is FQNNGV. CDR3 amino acids: CASSSDRGPLNEKLFF. CDR3 DNA: TGTGCCAGCAGCTCGGACAGGGGACCCCTTAATGAAAAACTGTTTTTT. Full variable domain (remainder filled in from reference TRBV11-2 and TRBJ1-4): EAGVAQSPRYKIIEKRQSVAFWCNPISGHATLYWYQQILGQGPKLLIQFQNNGVVDDSQLPKDRFSAERLKGVDSTLKIQPAKLEDSAVYLCASSSDRGPLNEKLFFGSGTQLSVL.

The V and J genes are TRBV5-4 and TRBJ1-1; 8 nucleotides agree with TRBD1. CDR3 length equals 14 residues. Germline lookup yields CDR1 SGHNT and CDR2 YYREEE (reference sequence). Trimming took 4 bases from V and 6 from J; bases not matched to a gene: 8. The CDR3 here is CASSTRTGRAEAFF. The DNA for the CDR3 is TGTGCCAGCAGCACCCGGACAGGGCGCGCTGAAGCTTTCTTT.

V gene TRBV18 combines with J gene TRBJ2-7, with 7 nucleotides matching TRBD2. The CDR3 has 15 residues. Trimming cost V 2 bases and J 4 bases; bases outside gene matches: 8. Germline values: CDR1 KGHSH, CDR2 LQKENI. CDR3 amino acids: CASSPNGLVTYEQYF. CDR3 in DNA: TGTGCCAGCTCACCAAACGGACTAGTTACATACGAGCAGTACTTC.

CDR3 sequence (DNA): TGTGCCAGCAGCTCCAGAACCGGGGAGCTGTTTTTT. Translation gives CASSSRTGELFF. V and J are TRBV12-3 or TRBV12-4 and TRBJ2-2; D not certain. V lost 6 bases and J lost 5, with 7 bases in between. The length of the CDR3 is 12 residues.

This clone appeared once. The rearrangement uses TRBV28 and TRBJ2-5; 7 bases fit TRBD1. The CDR3 consists of 13 residues. Germline assignment: CDR1 MDHEN and CDR2 SYDVKM. V lost 6 bases to trimming and J lost 7 bases; unmatched junction nucleotides: 8. The CDR3 coding sequence is TGTGCCAGCAGCCCCGACAGGGAACGGACCCAGTACTTC. It translates to CASSPDRERTQYF.

The rearrangement uses TRBV15 and TRBJ2-1; D call uncertain. The CDR3 sequence is 14 residues long. The germline V and J ends were trimmed by 3 bases and 0 bases, with 6 bases remaining between them. CDR1 and CDR2 from the germline V gene are LNHNV and YYDKDF (reference sequence). The CDR3 bases are TGTGCCACCAGCAGGGCCAGCTCCTACAATGAGCAGTTCTTC. This encodes CATSRASSYNEQFF.

The chain is built from TRBV5-1 and TRBJ2-1; perhaps TRBD2 as D (7 bases). This CDR3 is 16 amino acids long. Trimming removed 2 bases from V and 8 bases from J, with 20 bases in between. Germline CDR1 and CDR2: SGHRS and YFSETQ. The CDR3 DNA follows: TGCGCCAGCAGCTTCTCCATGGAGGGGGGGAGGTATGAGCAGTTCTTC. Its protein product is CASSFSMEGGRYEQFF.

There are a few counts of this clone. V is TRBV27 and J is TRBJ2-5, with D tentatively TRBD1 (6 bases). The CDR3 contains 17 residues. CDR1 and CDR2 (germline): MNHEY, SMNVEV (reference sequence). Between the trimmed V and J ends, which lost 4 bases and 1 base, there was a span of 19 bases. The CDR3 DNA follows: TGTGCCAGCAGTTACCGGGTTGATTTAGGGGGCCAAGAGACCCAGTACTTC. Protein sequence: CASSYRVDLGGQETQYF.

V is TRBV19 and J is TRBJ1-1; 8 bases are a match to TRBD1. CDR1 and CDR2 (germline): LNHDA, SQIVND (reference sequence). The V and J ends lost 5 bases and 4 bases, in that order; junction bases with no gene match: 3. This CDR3 region has 13 residues. The CDR3 reads CASSGQGGTEAFF. CDR3 sequence (DNA): TGTGCCAGTAGTGGACAGGGCGGCACTGAAGCTTTCTTT. Full variable domain (missing parts from reference TRBV19 and TRBJ1-1): DGGITQSPKYLFRKEGQNVTLSCEQNLNHDAMYWYRQDPGQGLRLIYYSQIVNDFQKGDIAEGYSVSREKKESFPLTVTSAQKNPTAFYLCASSGQGGTEAFFGQGTRLTVV.

The V gene is TRBV21-1, the J gene TRBJ2-5; the D call TRBD2 from the table was never checked on the DNA. TRBV21-1 is a pseudogene segment. This CDR3 contains 14 residues. This chain's CDR3 is CASSKGGDLGTQYF. CDR3 DNA sequence: TGTGCCAGCAGCAAAGGGGGGGACCTAGGGACCCAGTACTTC.